One and the same sample provided the 25 T cell receptor beta chains below, sequenced in a study of blood T cell repertoires in COVID-19. The protocol was immunoSEQ multiplex PCR, while the TCRdb copy is restricted to in-frame clones and leaves out a portion. The table shows approximately 170,000 clones, with just over 85% occurring only once. The sample taken for sequencing was PBMCs or T cells enriched from blood (not recorded which). These receptors all come from a woman between 18 and 30 years old who had recovered from COVID-19.

The rearrangement links TRBV30 to TRBJ1-3; maybe TRBD1 (5 bases). This CDR3 region has 16 residues. Germline lookup yields CDR1 GTSNPN and CDR2 SVGIG (reference sequence). Trimming took 0 bases from V and 2 from J, leaving 14 bases between them. Written as DNA, the CDR3 is TGTGCCTGGAGTGTCCTCAGGGTTCCTCCTGGAAACACCATATATTTT. Its translation is CAWSVLRVPPGNTIYF.

The chain employs TRBV5-5 and TRBJ2-5, with a weak D call TRBD1 (6 bases). The germline gives CDR1 SGHKS, CDR2 YYEKEE (reference sequence). V lost 2 bases, J lost 1 base, and 12 bases lay in between. The CDR3 sequence is 15 residues long. Written as DNA, the CDR3 is TGTGCCAGCAGCTTACTGGACAGCATCCAAGAGACCCAGTACTTC. Amino acids: CASSLLDSIQETQYF.

The V and J genes are TRBV19 and TRBJ1-4; a weak D match, TRBD1 (6 bases). Trimming removed 2 bases from V and 6 bases from J, with 10 bases in between. CDR3 size: 14 residues. Germline loops: CDR1 LNHDA, CDR2 SQIVND (reference sequence). CDR3 sequence reads: CASSIYRADEKLFF. The CDR3 DNA reads TGTGCCAGTAGTATATACAGGGCGGATGAAAAACTGTTTTTT.

V and J are TRBV28 and TRBJ2-2; D unclear. V was shortened by 2 bases and J by 4 bases, with 8 bases between the two germline ends. Germline CDR1 reads MDHEN; CDR2 reads SYDVKM. There are 14 residues in the CDR3. Here the CDR3 DNA reads TGTGCCAGCAGTTTAGCAGTCCGCACCGGGGAGCTGTTTTTT. Its translation is CASSLAVRTGELFF. Looking up the rest from reference TRBV28 and TRBJ2-2 gives the full variable domain: DVKVTQSSRYLVKRTGEKVFLECVQDMDHENMFWYRQDPGLGLRLIYFSYDVKMKEKGDIPEGYSVSREKKERFSLILESASTNQTSMYLCASSLAVRTGELFFGEGSRLTVL.

Only one count was recorded for this clone. The chain links TRBV2 to TRBJ2-1, with D perhaps TRBD1 (6 bases). CDR1 and CDR2 (germline): SNHLY, FYNNEI. Trimming shortened V by 6 bases and J by 0 bases, and 15 bases separated the two germline ends. This CDR3 has 16 residues. The CDR3 sequence is CASRGTTQSSYNEQFF. The CDR3 coding sequence is TGTGCCAGCAGAGGGACAACCCAAAGCTCCTACAATGAGCAGTTCTTC. The full variable domain, rest sourced from reference TRBV2 and TRBJ2-1, is EPEVTQTPSHQVTQMGQEVILRCVPISNHLYFYWYRQILGQKVEFLVSFYNNEISEKSEIFDDQFSVERPDGSNFTLKIRSTKLEDSAMYFCASRGTTQSSYNEQFFGPGTRLTVL.

The rearrangement links TRBV27 to TRBJ1-6; D might be TRBD1 (5 bases). The germline V gene has CDR1 MNHEY and CDR2 SMNVEV (reference sequence). The CDR3 loop spans 16 amino acids. Between the trimmed V and J ends, which lost 6 bases and 0 bases, there was a span of 12 bases. The CDR3 is CASRPRGSSYNSPLHF. In DNA form, the CDR3 reads TGTGCCAGCAGACCCCGGGGGAGCTCCTATAATTCACCCCTCCACTTT.

Only one count was recorded for this clone. The gene calls are TRBV6-5 and TRBJ2-7; 9 bases match TRBD1. Germline trimming cut 6 bases from V and 4 bases from J; bases unmatched to any gene: 4. CDR3 length equals 13 residues. Germline assignment: CDR1 MNHEY and CDR2 SVGAGI. CDR3: CASRRQGVYEQYF. Here the CDR3 DNA reads TGTGCCAGCAGGCGACAGGGGGTTTACGAGCAGTACTTC.

The chain employs TRBV11-2 and TRBJ2-7; 7 bases map to TRBD1. V shed 1 base, J shed 2 bases, and the junction held 2 bases outside the gene matches. Germline-derived CDR1 and CDR2 are SGHAT and FQNNGV. The CDR3 is made up of 14 amino acids. The DNA of the CDR3 is TGTGCCAGCAGCTTAGGACAGGGTGCCTACGAGCAGTACTTC. Translated: CASSLGQGAYEQYF.

The chain carries TRBV19 and TRBJ1-1; TRBD1 aligns across 7 bases. The CDR3 contains 12 residues. Germline CDR1 and CDR2: LNHDA and SQIVND (reference sequence). V was pared by 6 bases and J by 6 bases, with 4 bases of the junction left unmatched. The CDR3 loop reads CASRGQGAEAFF. The CDR3 DNA follows: TGTGCCAGTAGGGGGCAGGGGGCTGAAGCTTTCTTT. Drawing the rest from reference TRBV19 and TRBJ1-1, the complete variable domain is DGGITQSPKYLFRKEGQNVTLSCEQNLNHDAMYWYRQDPGQGLRLIYYSQIVNDFQKGDIAEGYSVSREKKESFPLTVTSAQKNPTAFYLCASRGQGAEAFFGQGTRLTVV.

V usage is TRBV2 and J usage is TRBJ2-2, with TRBD1 matching over 7 bases. In germline, CDR1 is SNHLY, CDR2 FYNNEI. The CDR3 totals 17 residues. V was pared by 6 bases and J by 2 bases, with 12 bases of the junction left unmatched. The CDR3 loop reads CASRNRDRATNTGELFF. The CDR3 nucleotides are TGTGCCAGCAGAAACCGGGACAGAGCGACAAACACCGGGGAGCTGTTTTTT. Variable domain in full (rest from reference TRBV2 and TRBJ2-2): EPEVTQTPSHQVTQMGQEVILRCVPISNHLYFYWYRQILGQKVEFLVSFYNNEISEKSEIFDDQFSVERPDGSNFTLKIRSTKLEDSAMYFCASRNRDRATNTGELFFGEGSRLTVL.

This chain links TRBV2 with TRBJ1-5, with TRBD1 matching 8 bases. J lost 0 bases, V lost 10 bases, and 11 bases had no gene match. The CDR3 is 16 amino acids. CDR1 is SNHLY and CDR2 is FYNNEI in the germline V gene. Written as DNA, the CDR3 is TGTGCCACCCGACTAGGACAGGGTGGTAGCAATCAGCCCCAGCATTTT. Amino acids: CATRLGQGGSNQPQHF.

In this sample, this clone turned up once. The rearrangement joins TRBV3-1 (or the pseudogene TRBV3-2) to TRBJ2-4, with D possibly matching TRBD2 (6 bases). V was trimmed by 4 bases and J by 4 bases, leaving 11 bases between them. Germline V CDR1 and CDR2: LGHDT, YNNKEL (reference sequence). There are 14 residues in the CDR3. Here the CDR3 reads CASSLSSEKNIQYF. The CDR3 DNA is TGTGCCAGCAGCCTCTCTAGCGAAAAAAACATTCAGTACTTC.

This clone appeared a few times. The CDR3 DNA sequence: TGTGCCAGCAGTGCCCTCCGGGAGACCTCTGGAAACACCATATATTTT. Protein product: CASSALRETSGNTIYF. The V call is TRBV2, the J call TRBJ1-3; D remains unclear. This CDR3 has 16 amino acids. V lost 4 bases and J 0 bases, leaving 13 bases between the germline ends. The germline CDR1 and CDR2 sequences are SNHLY and FYNNEI.

CDR3 DNA: TGTGCCAGCAGCCGAGGAGTCGGCGAGCAGTTCTTC. As protein: CASSRGVGEQFF. V is TRBV28 and J is TRBJ2-1; D not certain. CDR3 length: 12 residues. Trimming took 6 bases from V and 10 from J, leaving 13 bases between them. Germline assignment: CDR1 MDHEN and CDR2 SYDVKM.

V usage is TRBV5-5 and J usage is TRBJ2-2, with 8 nucleotides matching TRBD1. In germline, CDR1 is SGHKS, CDR2 YYEKEE (reference sequence). The J segment lost 4 bases and the V segment lost 5 bases, leaving 10 bases of the junction unmatched. The CDR3 is 16 amino acids. CDR3 sequence (DNA): TGTGCCAGCAGTTATTACCCCGACAGGGGCACCGGGGAGCTGTTTTTT. This encodes CASSYYPDRGTGELFF.

The chain employs TRBV24-1 and TRBJ2-1; possibly TRBD2 for D (6 bases). V was clipped by 2 bases and J by 10 bases, with 11 bases between them. Looked up from germline, CDR1 is KGHDR and CDR2 is SFDVKD. This CDR3 comprises 13 residues. Here the CDR3 DNA reads TGTGCCACCAGTGATTCTTGGGACTCGGAGCAGTTCTTC. The encoded protein is CATSDSWDSEQFF.

The J gene is TRBJ2-7, the V gene TRBV18, with 7 bases fitting TRBD1. The CDR3 extends over 15 amino acids. The J segment lost 2 bases and the V segment lost 2 bases, leaving 6 bases of the junction unmatched. Germline V gene data show CDR1 as KGHSH and CDR2 as LQKENI. CDR3 in amino acids: CASSPVYRGTYEQYF. Written as DNA, the CDR3 is TGTGCCAGCTCACCAGTCTACAGGGGTACCTACGAGCAGTACTTC.

The chain recombines TRBV28 with TRBJ1-5, with 9 bases aligning to TRBD1. From germline, CDR1 is MDHEN and CDR2 SYDVKM. V dropped 3 bases and J dropped 6; count of bases not matched to a gene: 6. The CDR3 spans 15 residues. CDR3 nucleotide sequence: TGTGCCAGCAGTTTTGTGACAGGGGGGACTCAGCCCCAGCATTTT. The encoded protein is CASSFVTGGTQPQHF. Filled out from reference TRBV28 and TRBJ1-5, the complete variable domain reads DVKVTQSSRYLVKRTGEKVFLECVQDMDHENMFWYRQDPGLGLRLIYFSYDVKMKEKGDIPEGYSVSREKKERFSLILESASTNQTSMYLCASSFVTGGTQPQHFGDGTRLSIL.

This chain links TRBV5-1 with TRBJ2-7; 12 nucleotides match TRBD2. Germline values: CDR1 SGHRS, CDR2 YFSETQ. The V and J ends lost 5 bases and 0 bases, in that order; junction bases with no gene match: 6. The CDR3 is 16 amino acids. CDR3 amino acids: CASRGLAGESSYEQYF. The CDR3 nucleotides read TGCGCCAGCAGGGGACTAGCGGGTGAGAGCTCCTACGAGCAGTACTTC.

The chain uses TRBV15 and TRBJ2-7; TRBD2 aligns across 7 bases. The CDR3 consists of 13 residues. The V gene's germline CDR1 is LNHNV and CDR2 YYDKDF (reference sequence). Trimming removed 3 bases from V and 6 bases from J; junction bases left unmatched: 5. CDR3 nucleotide sequence: TGTGCCACCAGCAGTCAGGGAGGGACCGAGCAGTACTTC. This sequence encodes CATSSQGGTEQYF.

The chain carries TRBV19 and TRBJ2-6, with TRBD1 matching over 7 bases. This CDR3 has 16 residues. Trimming at V came to 5 bases and at J to 2 bases, leaving 6 bases not matched to a gene. In germline, CDR1 is LNHDA, CDR2 SQIVND (reference sequence). CDR3 region: CASSVTGATGANVLTF. The DNA for the CDR3 is TGTGCCAGTAGTGTAACAGGGGCGACTGGGGCCAACGTCCTGACTTTC. Drawing the rest from reference TRBV19 and TRBJ2-6, the complete variable domain is DGGITQSPKYLFRKEGQNVTLSCEQNLNHDAMYWYRQDPGQGLRLIYYSQIVNDFQKGDIAEGYSVSREKKESFPLTVTSAQKNPTAFYLCASSVTGATGANVLTFGAGSRLTVL.

The chain combines TRBV10-2 with TRBJ2-3; no clear D. Germline V lookup: CDR1 WSHSY, CDR2 SAAADI. V was pared by 0 bases and J by 1 base, with 8 bases between. This CDR3 is built from 15 residues. CDR3 sequence: CASSESAERTDTQYF. The CDR3 DNA sequence: TGCGCCAGCAGTGAGTCCGCGGAGCGCACAGATACGCAGTATTTT.

The chain is built from TRBV5-6 and TRBJ2-5; the match to TRBD1 covers 7 bases. Germline V gives CDR1 SGHDT, CDR2 YYEEEE. The CDR3 runs to 16 residues. J gave up 5 bases and V 4 bases, and 14 bases lay outside the gene matches. This CDR3 reads CASSPTGREREETQYF. As DNA, the CDR3 is TGTGCCAGCAGCCCGACAGGGCGAGAACGCGAGGAGACCCAGTACTTC.

V and J are TRBV6-2 or TRBV6-3 and TRBJ2-7; 10 bases fit TRBD2. CDR3 size: 15 residues. Germline CDR1 reads MNHEY; CDR2 reads SVGEGT. Losses at the gene ends were 3 bases for V and 3 bases for J; bases not matched to a gene: 5. The DNA for the CDR3 is TGTGCCAGCAGTTATGCGGCTAGCGGGAGCTACGAGCAGTACTTC. Translated, it gives CASSYAASGSYEQYF.

The rearrangement uses TRBV5-1 and TRBJ2-5; 14 nucleotides line up with TRBD2. Germline V gene sequence: CDR1 SGHRS, CDR2 YFSETQ. V was pared by 1 base and J by 1 base, with 3 bases of the junction left unmatched. The CDR3 extends over 17 amino acids. The CDR3 DNA reads as TGCGCCAGCAGCTTGAGACTAGCGGGGGGGCTCCAAGAGACCCAGTACTTC. It is translated as CASSLRLAGGLQETQYF.